This TCR beta chain derives from a study of OX40 agonist ivuxolimab in advanced cancers. Study-wide findings and caveats: At 0.1 to 3.0 mg/kg and by week 6, clonal expansion occurred in CD4+ and CD8+ blood T cells.

Germline-derived CDR1 and CDR2 are LNHDA and SQIVND (reference sequence). Trimming took 5 bases from V and 7 from J; bases not matched to a gene: 16. The CDR3 contains 16 residues. Assay used: immunoSEQ multiplex PCR; TCRdb lists only in-frame clones, some missing. The sample has about 71,000 clones, roughly three quarters seen once. A note on this clone: Its specificity is unknown.

This clonotype originated in an adult with an advanced solid tumor such as melanoma, head and neck, liver or kidney cancer. V gene TRBV19 combines with J gene TRBJ1-2; TRBD1 matches 7 bases. The specimen comprised CD4+ or CD8+ T cells sorted from blood, sampled in a trial of the OX40 agonist ivuxolimab. The DNA of the CDR3 is TGTGCCAGTAGTTTCAACGACAGGGCCGCTTTCGGTGGCTACACCTTC. This codes for CASSFNDRAAFGGYTF. Combining the CDR3 with reference TRBV19 and TRBJ1-2 gives the whole variable domain DGGITQSPKYLFRKEGQNVTLSCEQNLNHDAMYWYRQDPGQGLRLIYYSQIVNDFQKGDIAEGYSVSREKKESFPLTVTSAQKNPTAFYLCASSFNDRAAFGGYTFGSGTRLTVV.